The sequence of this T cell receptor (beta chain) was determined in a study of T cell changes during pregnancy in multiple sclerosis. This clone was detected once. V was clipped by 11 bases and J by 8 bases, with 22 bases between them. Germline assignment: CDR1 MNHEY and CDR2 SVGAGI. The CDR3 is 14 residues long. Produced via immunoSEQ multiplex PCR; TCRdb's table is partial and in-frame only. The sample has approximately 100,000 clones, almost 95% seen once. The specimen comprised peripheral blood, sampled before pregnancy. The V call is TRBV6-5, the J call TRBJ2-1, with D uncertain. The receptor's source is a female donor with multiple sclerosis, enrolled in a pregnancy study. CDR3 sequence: CAAAIGSLGHEQFF. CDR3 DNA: TGTGCCGCCGCCATCGGGTCCTTAGGCCATGAGCAGTTCTTC.